This TCR beta chain was found in a study of cytotoxic CD8 clonotypes in ibrutinib-treated CLL. Study at large: In all, 10 to 11 patients were relapsed/refractory, under 16 were treatment-naive and 17 were IGHV unmutated. Responses comprised 25 or so partial and 2 complete; at median roughly 70 months, about 15 remained remitted and some twelve progressed.

Points from the study as a whole: Baseline levels of clonality went above those of age-matched healthy donors and moved with circulating CD8+ T-cell counts.

Clones were sequenced by immunoSEQ multiplex PCR, and TCRdb holds only the in-frame ones, with some missing. The data contain 30,000 to 40,000 clones, 69% of them singletons. V was clipped by 6 bases and J by 8 bases, with 13 bases between them. The CDR3 is made up of 12 amino acids. The germline V gene encodes CDR1 MGHDK and CDR2 SYGVNS. Comments on this clone: What it binds is not known.

The starting material was PBMCs, obtained before ibrutinib treatment. This chain uses TRBV25-1 with TRBJ1-2; a weak D match, TRBD1 (5 bases). The sequence derives from a human donor with chronic lymphocytic leukemia. The CDR3 loop reads CASRQAELGYTF. The DNA of the CDR3 is TGTGCCAGCAGACAGGCCGAACTCGGCTACACCTTC.